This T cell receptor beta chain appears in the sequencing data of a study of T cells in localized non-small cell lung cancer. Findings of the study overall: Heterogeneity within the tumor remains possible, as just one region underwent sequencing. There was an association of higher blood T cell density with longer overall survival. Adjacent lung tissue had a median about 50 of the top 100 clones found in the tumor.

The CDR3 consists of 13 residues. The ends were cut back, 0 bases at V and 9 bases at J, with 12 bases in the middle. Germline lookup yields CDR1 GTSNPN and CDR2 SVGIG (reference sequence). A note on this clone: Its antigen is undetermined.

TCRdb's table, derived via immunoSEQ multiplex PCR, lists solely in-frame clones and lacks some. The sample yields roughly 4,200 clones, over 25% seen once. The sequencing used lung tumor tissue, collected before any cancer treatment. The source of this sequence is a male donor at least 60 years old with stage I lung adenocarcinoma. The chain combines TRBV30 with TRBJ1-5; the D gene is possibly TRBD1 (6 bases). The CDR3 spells CAWSVEGGGPQHF. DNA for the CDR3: TGTGCCTGGAGTGTAGAAGGGGGTGGGCCCCAGCATTTT.